The 9 T cell receptor beta chains below were found in one sample sequenced in a study of T cell repertoires in cytomegalovirus infection. No antigen has been identified for these receptors. From the reads, TCRdb called clonotypes with MiXCR, one entry per CDR3 protein. Of roughly 120,000 distinct CDR3 sequences listed, around 10% were seen once; the top ten hold around 29%. Sequencing input: PBMCs, sequenced either directly or after in vitro stimulation (not recorded which). These receptors originate from a human donor in good health (CMV status not recorded). Some clones in this sample may be carry-over from other donors' samples.

This clonotype came up many times. The gene calls are TRBV7-2 and TRBJ2-3; tentative D call: TRBD2 (6 bases). V lost 1 base and J lost 0, with 17 bases in between. This CDR3 is built from 18 residues. Germline CDR1 is SGHTA and CDR2 is FQGNSA. Here the CDR3 reads CASSLEGWGDPSTDTQYF. The CDR3 coding sequence is TGTGCCAGCAGCTTAGAGGGTTGGGGGGATCCTAGCACAGATACGCAGTATTTT.

This clonotype has only a few counts. The chain is built from TRBV30 and TRBJ2-5; TRBD1 is a possible D gene (6 bases). This CDR3 has 15 amino acids. Trimming took 3 bases from V and 4 from J, leaving 18 bases between them. Germline V gene lookup returns CDR1 GTSNPN and CDR2 SVGIG (reference sequence). CDR3 in DNA: TGTGCCTGGAGGGGGACCAACAGGGTGTTAGAGACCCAGTACTTC. Its translation: CAWRGTNRVLETQYF. The whole variable domain, filled in from reference TRBV30 and TRBJ2-5, reads SQTIHQWPATLVQPVGSPLSLECTVEGTSNPNLYWYRQAAGRGLQLLFYSVGIGQISSEVPQNLSASRPQDRQFILSSKKLLLSDSGFYLCAWRGTNRVLETQYFGPGTRLLVL.

The chain links TRBV6-5 to TRBJ1-4, with D unresolved. The CDR3 runs 13 residues. Germline V gene lookup returns CDR1 MNHEY and CDR2 SVGAGI. Trimming removed 8 bases at V and 3 bases at J, with 10 bases between. The CDR3 nucleotides are TGTGCCAGCCGAAGAGGCCCTAATGAAAAACTGTTTTTT. It translates to CASRRGPNEKLFF.

This clonotype was seen a handful of times. The chain uses TRBV7-2 and TRBJ2-3; a weak D match, TRBD1 (5 bases). This CDR3 has 16 amino acids. From germline, CDR1 is SGHTA and CDR2 FQGNSA. The ends were cut back, 5 bases at V and 0 bases at J, with 15 bases in the middle. CDR3 in amino acids: CASSRIGARSTDTQYF. In DNA, the CDR3 is TGTGCCAGCAGCAGAATAGGGGCACGTAGCACAGATACGCAGTATTTT.

This clonotype was counted many times. A read error may produce the germline difference seen at one junction end. The chain couples TRBV7-7 to TRBJ1-2; D unclear. The CDR3 sequence is 12 residues long. Germline-derived CDR1 and CDR2 are SSHAT and FNYEAQ (reference sequence). The CDR3 here is CASTYRGGGYTF. The CDR3 DNA is TGTGCTAGCACCTACAGAGGAGGGGGCTACACCTTC.

The chain is built from TRBV20-1 and TRBJ2-1, with TRBD2 identical over 7 bases. This CDR3 has 15 amino acids. The V segment lost 4 bases and the J segment 0 bases; nucleotides outside the gene matches: 6. Per germline, CDR1 DFQATT and CDR2 SNEGSKA (reference sequence). The CDR3 protein is CSAKGRDYSYNEQFF. Written as DNA, the CDR3 is TGCAGTGCTAAGGGCCGGGACTACTCCTACAATGAGCAGTTCTTC.

This clonotype was seen repeatedly, ten times or more. The chain links TRBV11-2 to TRBJ1-2; 12 bases are shared with TRBD1. With 6 bases clipped from V and 5 bases from J, the junction kept 10 bases outside the gene matches. Germline CDR1 SGHAT, CDR2 FQNNGV. CDR3 size: 16 residues. Written as DNA, the CDR3 is TGTGCCAGCAGTCTCCGACCGGGACAGGGGGCATATGGCTACACCTTC. It encodes CASSLRPGQGAYGYTF.

The chain links TRBV6-2 or TRBV6-3 to TRBJ2-1; D is unresolved. The CDR3 covers 17 residues. Trimming cost V 0 bases and J 8 bases, with 20 bases left between them. Germline V gives CDR1 MNHEY, CDR2 SVGEGT. In DNA form, the CDR3 reads TGTGCCAGCAGTTACTCGCTGGTCACCGGAAAAAGGGATGAGCAGTTCTTC. This translates into CASSYSLVTGKRDEQFF.

This clonotype was found many times. V usage is TRBV4-1 and J usage is TRBJ2-3; 7 bases match TRBD2. Germline CDR1 is MGHRA and CDR2 is YSYEKL. Trimming removed 5 bases from V and 2 bases from J; junction bases left unmatched: 13. This CDR3 contains 17 residues. For the CDR3, the DNA is TGCGCCAGCAGCTACCAGTTGAAGCGGGGAACCACAGATACGCAGTATTTT. It codes for CASSYQLKRGTTDTQYF.